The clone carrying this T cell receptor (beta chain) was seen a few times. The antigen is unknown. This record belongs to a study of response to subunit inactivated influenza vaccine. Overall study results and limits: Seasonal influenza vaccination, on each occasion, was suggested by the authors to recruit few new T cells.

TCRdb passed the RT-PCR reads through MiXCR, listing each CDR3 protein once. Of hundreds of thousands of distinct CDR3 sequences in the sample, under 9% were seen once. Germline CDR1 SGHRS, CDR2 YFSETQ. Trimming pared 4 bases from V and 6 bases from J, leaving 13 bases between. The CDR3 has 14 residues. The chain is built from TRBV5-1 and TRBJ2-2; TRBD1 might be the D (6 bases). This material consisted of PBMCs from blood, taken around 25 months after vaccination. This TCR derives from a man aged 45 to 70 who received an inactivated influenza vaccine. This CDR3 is CASSVQGLPGELFF. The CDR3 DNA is TGCGCCAGCAGCGTACAGGGTCTACCCGGGGAGCTGTTTTTT. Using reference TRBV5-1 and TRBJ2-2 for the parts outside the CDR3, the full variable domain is KAGVTQTPRYLIKTRGQQVTLSCSPISGHRSVSWYQQTPGQGLQFLFEYFSETQRNKGNFPGRFSGRQFSNSRSEMNVSTLELGDSALYLCASSVQGLPGELFFGEGSRLTVL.